The present TCR beta chain was sequenced within a study of CD8+CD57+ T cells in acquired aplastic anemia. Study information: DNA per sorted CD4+ or CD8+ sample ranged about 0.2 to 30 ug, averaging roughly 3.2 ug.

This clonotype came up a few times. Genomic DNA acted as the template from which TCR beta VDJ combination and CDR3 sequence profiling were carried out. One entry per CDR3 protein, called by TCRdb with MiXCR from the reads. The sample has 150,000 to 200,000 distinct CDR3 sequences; under 70% are singletons. Germline V gene lookup returns CDR1 LNHNV and CDR2 YYDKDF (reference sequence). The V end was cut by 0 bases, the J end by 6 bases, with 9 bases between. The CDR3 sequence is 15 residues long. This TCR derives from a human donor with severe aplastic anemia or a healthy control (not recorded which). The sample consisted of sorted CD4+, CD8+, or CD8+CD57+ T cells (not recorded which) from PBMCs. The V and J genes are TRBV15 and TRBJ1-6; a possible D gene is TRBD1 (6 bases). The CDR3 DNA follows: TGTGCCACCAGCAGAGAGGCAGGGGCTAATTCACCCCTCCACTTT. Its protein product is CATSREAGANSPLHF.